The 25 T cell receptor beta chains below were found in one sample sequenced in a study of neoadjuvant anti-PD-1 for oral cavity cancer (dated by TCRdb to the early 2020s). Libraries were constructed by the immunoSEQ multiplex PCR assay. TCRdb took this table from immuneACCESS and kept in-frame rearrangements with V and J called. Such tables lack part of the clones; where checked against another copy, unresolved V genes explain under half of the gap, and the rest is unexplained. For this sample there are some 15,000 clones; 55% to 75% appear just once. The ten largest clones add up to 3% of the sample. Per the publication, the time point label means: before neoadjuvant nivolumab. Sequencing was performed on PBMCs, taken before nivolumab (anti-PD-1) treatment. The source is a person between 40 and 85 years old with oral cavity squamous cell carcinoma.

The chain uses TRBV27 and TRBJ1-2, with D perhaps TRBD1 (5 bases). Trimming took off 0 bases at V and 3 bases at J, with 5 bases between the two ends. The CDR3 covers 13 residues. Germline CDR1 reads MNHEY; CDR2 reads SMNVEV (reference sequence). The CDR3 is CASSLSGDYGYTF. In DNA form, the CDR3 reads TGTGCCAGCAGTTTATCAGGGGACTATGGCTACACCTTC.

The V call is TRBV28, the J call TRBJ2-2; no clear D gene. V was shortened by 7 bases and J by 5 bases, with 11 bases between the two germline ends. This CDR3 region has 13 residues. CDR1 and CDR2 from the germline V gene are MDHEN and SYDVKM. CDR3 sequence: CASIGVGTGELFF. The CDR3 coding sequence is TGTGCCAGCATTGGAGTTGGGACCGGGGAGCTGTTTTTT.

This clone has more than one count but fewer than ten. The chain employs TRBV6-6 and TRBJ1-1; no firm D call. This CDR3 has 13 amino acids. V gave up 0 bases and J gave up 6 bases, with 8 bases separating them. Germline CDR1 MNHNY, CDR2 SVGAGI (reference sequence). CDR3 nucleotides: TGTGCCAGCAGTTACTCGGGTGTACCTGAAGCTTTCTTT. As protein: CASSYSGVPEAFF.

The CDR3 DNA follows: TGTGCCAGCAGTGTTGGGGGGACTGGAAACACCATATATTTT. This codes for CASSVGGTGNTIYF. V usage is TRBV2 and J usage is TRBJ1-3; perhaps TRBD1 as D (5 bases). CDR1 and CDR2 from the germline V gene are SNHLY and FYNNEI. The CDR3 has 14 residues. Between the trimmed V and J ends, which lost 4 bases and 2 bases, there was a span of 9 bases.

The chain carries TRBV7-8 and TRBJ2-2, with 9 bases identical to TRBD2. The CDR3 has 16 amino acids. The germline V gene encodes CDR1 SGHVS and CDR2 FQNEAQ. V was pared by 5 bases and J by 2 bases, with 6 bases of the junction left unmatched. CDR3 DNA: TGTGCCAGCAGCATTAGCGGGGGATCAAACACCGGGGAGCTGTTTTTT. Protein sequence: CASSISGGSNTGELFF. Looking up the rest from reference TRBV7-8 and TRBJ2-2 gives the full variable domain: GAGVSQSPRYKVAKRGQDVALRCDPISGHVSLFWYQQALGQGPEFLTYFQNEAQLDKSGLPSDRFFAERPEGSVSTLKIQRTQQEDSAVYLCASSISGGSNTGELFFGEGSRLTVL.

V gene TRBV5-1 combines with J gene TRBJ2-5; 10 bases line up with TRBD2. The CDR3 loop spans 15 amino acids. Germline CDR1 is SGHRS and CDR2 is YFSETQ. Germline trimming cut 1 base from V and 4 bases from J; bases unmatched to any gene: 4. CDR3 loop: CASSLSLAGVETQYF. CDR3 DNA: TGCGCCAGCAGCTTGAGCCTAGCGGGAGTAGAGACCCAGTACTTC.

The chain carries TRBV27 and TRBJ2-7; 9 bases align to TRBD1. The CDR3 has 17 residues. V was clipped by 3 bases and J by 5 bases; unmatched bases: 14. The V gene's germline CDR1 is MNHEY and CDR2 SMNVEV (reference sequence). The chain's CDR3 is CASSLLLPGTGRHEQYF. The CDR3 region has the DNA TGTGCCAGCAGTTTGCTACTCCCCGGGACAGGGCGCCACGAGCAGTACTTC.

This chain links TRBV7-9 with TRBJ1-4, with D uncertain. Germline CDR1 is SEHNR and CDR2 is FQNEAQ (reference sequence). Trimming cost V 4 bases and J 4 bases, with 13 bases left between them. The CDR3 is 15 residues long. DNA of the CDR3: TGTGCCAGCAGCTCCCGGACGGGGATTAATGAAAAACTGTTTTTT. This sequence encodes CASSSRTGINEKLFF.

V is TRBV4-2 and J is TRBJ1-6; D is uncertain. From germline, CDR1 is LGHNA and CDR2 YNFKEQ. The CDR3 totals 18 residues. V was cut by 0 bases and J by 7 bases, with 19 bases left in between. CDR3: CASSQDSLIGSRNSPLHF. The CDR3 DNA reads TGTGCCAGCAGCCAAGATAGTCTGATTGGGTCTCGGAATTCACCCCTCCACTTT.

Concerning this clone itself: Its ends do not fully match the called genes, so a read error is possible. The chain carries TRBV11-2 and TRBJ2-7; 7 bases match TRBD2. The CDR3 extends over 13 amino acids. Germline loops: CDR1 SGHAT, CDR2 FQNNGV. CDR3 protein: CASSLVSGRGMHF. The CDR3 nucleotides read TGTGCCAGCAGCTTAGTTTCGGGGAGGGGAATGCACTTC. Full variable domain (remainder filled in from reference TRBV11-2 and TRBJ2-7): EAGVAQSPRYKIIEKRQSVAFWCNPISGHATLYWYQQILGQGPKLLIQFQNNGVVDDSQLPKDRFSAERLKGVDSTLKIQPAKLEDSAVYLCASSLVSGRGMHFGPGTRLTVT.

The chain couples TRBV5-4 to TRBJ1-3, with no clear D. The CDR3 length is 15 residues. V was shortened by 0 bases and J by 0 bases, with 7 bases between the two germline ends. Germline values: CDR1 SGHNT, CDR2 YYREEE (reference sequence). This CDR3 is CASSLAGASGNTIYF. The CDR3 coding sequence is TGTGCCAGCAGCTTGGCCGGAGCCTCTGGAAACACCATATATTTT.

The rearrangement links TRBV6-1 to TRBJ1-6, with D unresolved. The V gene's germline CDR1 is MNHNS and CDR2 SASEGT. Trimming took 3 bases from V and 5 from J, leaving 8 bases between them. The CDR3 length is 14 residues. Here the CDR3 DNA reads TGTGCCAGCAGTGACTCGGCCGATAATTCACCCCTCCACTTT. Translated, it gives CASSDSADNSPLHF.

The chain employs TRBV2 and TRBJ2-7; 9 positions agree with TRBD1. Trimming removed 0 bases from V and 4 bases from J; junction bases left unmatched: 7. Germline CDR1 is SNHLY and CDR2 is FYNNEI. This CDR3 has 16 residues. CDR3 residues: CASSEANSGTGYEQYF. The CDR3 nucleotides are TGTGCCAGCAGTGAAGCAAATTCCGGGACAGGGTACGAGCAGTACTTC.

The chain combines TRBV7-8 with TRBJ2-2, with 8 bases aligning to TRBD1. CDR1 SGHVS and CDR2 FQNEAQ come from the germline V gene. V shed 2 bases and J 7 bases; nucleotides not matched to a gene: 3. The CDR3 length is 14 residues. The DNA for the CDR3 is TGTGCCAGCAGCTTACAGGGGGCGGTCGGGGAGCTGTTTTTT. This codes for CASSLQGAVGELFF.

This clone has only a few counts. This chain connects TRBV7-9 to TRBJ2-7; D perhaps matches TRBD2 (6 bases). V was clipped by 1 base and J by 7 bases, with 14 bases between them. CDR1 and CDR2 from the germline V gene are SEHNR and FQNEAQ (reference sequence). The CDR3 consists of 14 residues. The CDR3 bases are TGTGCCAGCAGCTTAGATGGGGAGGTAAAGGAGCAGTACTTC. Its protein is CASSLDGEVKEQYF. Full variable domain (rest looked up from reference TRBV7-9 and TRBJ2-7): DTGVSQNPRHKITKRGQNVTFRCDPISEHNRLYWYRQTLGQGPEFLTYFQNEAQLEKSRLLSDRFSAERPKGSFSTLEIQRTEQGDSAMYLCASSLDGEVKEQYFGPGTRLTVT.

The V and J genes are TRBV27 and TRBJ1-5; weak D call: TRBD1 (5 bases). The CDR3 length is 14 residues. Germline V gene sequence: CDR1 MNHEY, CDR2 SMNVEV (reference sequence). Trimming stripped 7 bases from V and 7 bases from J, with 17 bases between. CDR3 sequence: CASKKGYRDQPQHF. The CDR3 DNA follows: TGTGCCAGCAAGAAGGGTTATAGGGACCAGCCCCAGCATTTT.

The CDR3 DNA is TGTGCCAGCAGCGCCGACAGGGGGAGATATCAGCCCCAGCATTTT. This sequence encodes CASSADRGRYQPQHF. The genes are TRBV6-1 and TRBJ1-5; TRBD1 matches at 9 bases. CDR1 MNHNS and CDR2 SASEGT come from the germline V gene. J gave up 5 bases and V 6 bases, and 8 bases lay outside the gene matches. This CDR3 is built from 15 residues.

There are a few counts of this clone. The chain carries TRBV28 and TRBJ2-7; 7 nucleotides agree with TRBD2. Germline lookup yields CDR1 MDHEN and CDR2 SYDVKM. The trim removed 7 bases at V and 6 bases at J, leaving 9 bases unmatched. The CDR3 is made up of 13 amino acids. The CDR3 region is CASTRGGSGEQYF. CDR3 nucleotide sequence: TGTGCCAGCACCCGGGGCGGGAGCGGCGAGCAGTACTTC.

The chain employs TRBV27 and TRBJ1-1; D is unresolved. The V end was cut by 7 bases, the J end by 0 bases, with 18 bases between. This CDR3 contains 16 residues. The germline V gene has CDR1 MNHEY and CDR2 SMNVEV (reference sequence). The CDR3 is CASKKGRGIMNTEAFF. The CDR3 DNA is TGTGCCAGCAAAAAGGGTCGCGGTATTATGAACACTGAAGCTTTCTTT.

The chain uses TRBV9 and TRBJ2-4, with 12 bases fitting TRBD1. V dropped 4 bases and J dropped 2; count of bases not matched to a gene: 10. CDR1 is SGDLS and CDR2 is YYNGEE in the germline V gene. There are 18 residues in the CDR3. The CDR3 sequence is CASSSHSGTGGSKNIQYF. The CDR3 nucleotides are TGTGCCAGCAGCTCTCACTCCGGGACAGGGGGCTCCAAAAACATTCAGTACTTC. Full variable domain (outside the CDR3, taken from reference TRBV9 and TRBJ2-4): DSGVTQTPKHLITATGQRVTLRCSPRSGDLSVYWYQQSLDQGLQFLIQYYNGEERAKGNILERFSAQQFPDLHSELNLSSLELGDSALYFCASSSHSGTGGSKNIQYFGAGTRLSVL.

The chain carries TRBV19 and TRBJ2-1; perhaps TRBD2 as D (6 bases). Trimming removed 6 bases from V and 1 base from J, with 19 bases in between. Germline CDR1 is LNHDA and CDR2 is SQIVND (reference sequence). CDR3 length: 17 amino acids. The CDR3 loop is CASRGRPVTRSYNEQFF. CDR3 in DNA: TGTGCCAGTAGAGGTCGCCCGGTGACTAGGTCCTACAATGAGCAGTTCTTC.

This sequence joins TRBV30 and TRBJ1-2; D perhaps matches TRBD1 (5 bases). This CDR3 has 14 residues. V lost 4 bases and J 8 bases, leaving 20 bases between the germline ends. Per germline, CDR1 GTSNPN and CDR2 SVGIG (reference sequence). In DNA, the CDR3 is TGTGCCTGGACCGATAAGACAGTCGGAAGAGGCTACACCTTC. Translating gives CAWTDKTVGRGYTF.

This chain connects TRBV9 to TRBJ2-3, with TRBD2 matching 8 bases. The CDR3 totals 15 residues. Germline-derived CDR1 and CDR2 are SGDLS and YYNGEE. V lost 3 bases to trimming and J lost 1 base; unmatched junction nucleotides: 4. The CDR3 loop reads CASSGGRGGTDTQYF. The DNA for the CDR3 is TGTGCCAGCAGCGGAGGGCGGGGGGGCACAGATACGCAGTATTTT.

The chain joins TRBV28 to TRBJ1-4; no definite D call. In germline, CDR1 is MDHEN, CDR2 SYDVKM. The CDR3 loop spans 16 amino acids. Trimming removed 2 bases from V and 0 bases from J, with 10 bases in between. The CDR3 region has the DNA TGTGCCAGCAGTTTAGTGGTCACTGCAACTAATGAAAAACTGTTTTTT. Translating it yields CASSLVVTATNEKLFF.

This chain links TRBV11-2 with TRBJ2-1, with TRBD2 matching 14 bases. V gave up 3 bases and J gave up 9 bases; unmatched junction bases: 13. CDR1 is SGHAT and CDR2 is FQNNGV in the germline V gene. The CDR3 extends over 18 amino acids. CDR3: CASSFRRGWTSGRIEQFF. CDR3 DNA sequence: TGTGCCAGCAGCTTTAGGCGGGGTTGGACTAGCGGGAGGATTGAGCAGTTCTTC. The whole variable domain, filled in from reference TRBV11-2 and TRBJ2-1, reads EAGVAQSPRYKIIEKRQSVAFWCNPISGHATLYWYQQILGQGPKLLIQFQNNGVVDDSQLPKDRFSAERLKGVDSTLKIQPAKLEDSAVYLCASSFRRGWTSGRIEQFFGPGTRLTVL.